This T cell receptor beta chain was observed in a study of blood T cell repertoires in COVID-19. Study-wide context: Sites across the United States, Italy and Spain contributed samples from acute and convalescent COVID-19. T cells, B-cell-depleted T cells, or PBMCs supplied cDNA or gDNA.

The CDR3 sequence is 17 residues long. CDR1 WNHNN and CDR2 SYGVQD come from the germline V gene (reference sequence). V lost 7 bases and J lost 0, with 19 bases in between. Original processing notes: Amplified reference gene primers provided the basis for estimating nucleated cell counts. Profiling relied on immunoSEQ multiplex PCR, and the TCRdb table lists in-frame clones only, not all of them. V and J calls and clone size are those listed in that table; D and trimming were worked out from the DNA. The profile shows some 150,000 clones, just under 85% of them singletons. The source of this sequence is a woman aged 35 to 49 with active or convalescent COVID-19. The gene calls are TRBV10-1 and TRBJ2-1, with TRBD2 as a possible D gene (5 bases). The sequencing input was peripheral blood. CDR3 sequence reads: CASIPPDSDYSYNEQFF. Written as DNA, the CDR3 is TGCGCCAGCATCCCACCCGATAGCGACTACTCCTACAATGAGCAGTTCTTC.